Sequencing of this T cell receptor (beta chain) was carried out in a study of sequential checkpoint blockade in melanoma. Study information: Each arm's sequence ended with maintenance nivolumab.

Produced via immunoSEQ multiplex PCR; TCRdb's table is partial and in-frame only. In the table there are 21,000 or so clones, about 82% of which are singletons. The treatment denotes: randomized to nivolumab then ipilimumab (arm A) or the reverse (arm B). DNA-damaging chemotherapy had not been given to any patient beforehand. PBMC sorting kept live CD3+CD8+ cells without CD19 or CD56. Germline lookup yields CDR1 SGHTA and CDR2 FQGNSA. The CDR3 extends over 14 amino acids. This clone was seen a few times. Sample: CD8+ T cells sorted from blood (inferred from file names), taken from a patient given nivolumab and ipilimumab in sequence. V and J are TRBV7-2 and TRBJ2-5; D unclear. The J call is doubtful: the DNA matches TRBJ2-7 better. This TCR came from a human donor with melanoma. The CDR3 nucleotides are TGTGCCAGCAGCCCCCGGATCGACTCCTACGAGCAGTACTTC. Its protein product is CASSPRIDSYEQYF.